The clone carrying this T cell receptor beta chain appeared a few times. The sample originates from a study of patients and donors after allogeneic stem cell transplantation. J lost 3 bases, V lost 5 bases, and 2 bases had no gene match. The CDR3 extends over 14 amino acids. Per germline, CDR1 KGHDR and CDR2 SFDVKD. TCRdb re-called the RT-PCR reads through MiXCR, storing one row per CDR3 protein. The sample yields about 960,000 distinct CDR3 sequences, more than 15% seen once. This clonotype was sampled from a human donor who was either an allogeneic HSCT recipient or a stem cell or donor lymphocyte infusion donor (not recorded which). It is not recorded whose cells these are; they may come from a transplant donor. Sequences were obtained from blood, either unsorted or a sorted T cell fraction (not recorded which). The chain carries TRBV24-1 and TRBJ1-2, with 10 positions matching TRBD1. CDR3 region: CATSATGGDYGYTF. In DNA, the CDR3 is TGTGCCACCAGTGCGACAGGGGGCGACTATGGCTACACCTTC.